This TCR beta chain was obtained from a study of blood T cell repertoires in COVID-19. Here immunoSEQ multiplex PCR was the method, and the copy in TCRdb shows in-frame clones only, minus some. The table records approximately 240,000 clones, 82% of them present only once. After removal of 9 bases from V and 2 bases from J, the junction contained 3 bases not matched to a gene. This CDR3 region has 14 residues. Germline CDR1 reads KGHDR; CDR2 reads SFDVKD. The TCR comes from a woman over 75 with active or convalescent COVID-19. Material for sequencing was peripheral blood. This chain joins TRBV24-1 and TRBJ2-6; TRBD1 agrees at 7 bases. CDR3 coding DNA: TGTGCCACCGGAGACAGGGCTGGGGCCAACGTCCTGACTTTC. Its protein product is CATGDRAGANVLTF.